One and the same sample provided the 21 T cell receptor beta chains below, sequenced in a study of cytomegalovirus exposure and HLA in healthy donors. 60 Vbeta and 13 Jbeta primers were used in PCR. Repertoires were generated with immunoSEQ multiplex PCR, while TCRdb's copy carries only in-frame clones and drops some. Here the sample spans 110,000 or so clones, approximately 73% being singletons. Material: PBMCs. All receptors come from a man aged 35 to 55 in good health and CMV-seronegative.

The chain has TRBV4-1 and TRBJ1-6, with 8 bases lining up with TRBD1. The CDR3 consists of 16 residues. Trimming cost V 3 bases and J 0 bases; bases outside gene matches: 1. The germline gives CDR1 MGHRA, CDR2 YSYEKL. The DNA of the CDR3 is TGCGCCAGCAGCCAGCAGGGGGCCTCCTATAATTCACCCCTCCACTTT. It specifies CASSQQGASYNSPLHF.

CDR3 amino acids: CASRITGGAEGYTF. As DNA, the CDR3 is TGTGCCAGCAGGATCACAGGGGGCGCAGAGGGCTACACCTTC. This chain connects TRBV6-1 to TRBJ1-2; 9 bases agree with TRBD1. The germline V gene has CDR1 MNHNS and CDR2 SASEGT. CDR3 length: 14 amino acids. Unmatched junction bases numbered 10, after V lost 6 bases and J lost 8 bases.

This chain joins TRBV19 and TRBJ2-3; TRBD1 matches 10 bases. The CDR3 runs to 15 residues. Germline CDR1 and CDR2: LNHDA and SQIVND (reference sequence). The V and J ends lost 5 bases and 3 bases, in that order; junction bases with no gene match: 5. The CDR3 DNA follows: TGTGCCAGTAGTCCCCGGGACAGGGGTACAGATACGCAGTATTTT. Residues: CASSPRDRGTDTQYF.

This clone was seen only a few times. This chain uses TRBV27 with TRBJ1-6; 10 bases are a match to TRBD1. CDR1 is MNHEY, CDR2 SMNVEV, per germline (reference sequence). This CDR3 has 15 residues. V shed 4 bases, J shed 9 bases, and the junction held 6 bases outside the gene matches. CDR3 nucleotide sequence: TGTGCCAGCAGTTCCGGACAGGGGGTAACTTCACCCCTCCACTTT. Amino acid sequence: CASSSGQGVTSPLHF.

This clone was recorded once. The CDR3 DNA reads TGTGCCAGCAGCTTAGCACACGCATGGGGCGGTTACGAGCAGTACTTC. Translating it yields CASSLAHAWGGYEQYF. The chain employs TRBV11-1 and TRBJ2-7; weak D call: TRBD1 (5 bases). The CDR3 runs 16 residues. Germline V CDR1 and CDR2: SGHAT, FQDESV (reference sequence). V was shortened by 0 bases and J by 4 bases, with 16 bases between the two germline ends. The variable domain in full, with the rest retrieved from reference TRBV11-1 and TRBJ2-7, is EAEVAQSPRYKITEKSQAVAFWCDPISGHATLYWYRQILGQGPELLVQFQDESVVDDSQLPKDRFSAERLKGVDSTLKIQPAELGDSAMYLCASSLAHAWGGYEQYFGPGTRLTVT.

The chain joins TRBV7-2 to TRBJ1-1, with a possible D match to TRBD1 (5 bases). This CDR3 comprises 13 residues. CDR1 is SGHTA, CDR2 FQGNSA, per germline. The germline V and J ends were trimmed by 5 bases and 6 bases, with 13 bases remaining between them. CDR3 region: CASSGRGGAEAFF. For the CDR3, the DNA is TGTGCCAGCAGCGGACGGGGGGGGGCTGAAGCTTTCTTT.

The chain recombines TRBV5-1 with TRBJ2-1, with 8 bases fitting TRBD1. The CDR3 totals 14 residues. From germline, CDR1 is SGHRS and CDR2 YFSETQ. V lost 4 bases to trimming and J lost 3 bases; unmatched junction nucleotides: 3. Here the CDR3 DNA reads TGCGCCAGCAGCGCTGGACAGGGCTACAATGAGCAGTTCTTC. Residues: CASSAGQGYNEQFF.

The V gene is TRBV2, the J gene TRBJ1-3; D might be TRBD1 (6 bases). CDR3 length: 15 residues. Germline V gene sequence: CDR1 SNHLY, CDR2 FYNNEI. V was shortened by 3 bases and J by 3 bases, with 12 bases between the two germline ends. The CDR3 coding sequence is TGTGCCAGCAGTGATCAGGGGCTCGGTGGAAACACCATATATTTT. Translation: CASSDQGLGGNTIYF.

DNA for the CDR3: TGTGCCAGCAGTGGGGACCCACACCAGGGGGGTTACGAGCAGTACTTC. Protein sequence: CASSGDPHQGGYEQYF. The rearrangement uses TRBV27 and TRBJ2-7; D may be TRBD1 (7 bases). Germline V gene sequence: CDR1 MNHEY, CDR2 SMNVEV (reference sequence). This CDR3 comprises 16 residues. V lost 5 bases and J 4 bases, leaving 21 bases between the germline ends.

CDR3 in amino acids: CASTGSGGPSYNEQFF. The DNA of the CDR3 is TGTGCCAGCACCGGTAGCGGGGGCCCTTCCTACAATGAGCAGTTCTTC. The chain employs TRBV7-9 and TRBJ2-1; 9 positions agree with TRBD2. The CDR3 loop spans 16 amino acids. J was trimmed by 1 base and V by 7 bases; bases with no gene match: 8. The germline V gene encodes CDR1 SEHNR and CDR2 FQNEAQ (reference sequence).

This chain connects TRBV5-4 to TRBJ1-5; D perhaps matches TRBD1 (6 bases). Germline CDR1 SGHNT, CDR2 YYREEE (reference sequence). V was pared by 0 bases and J by 8 bases, with 12 bases between. This CDR3 region has 14 residues. This chain's CDR3 is CASSLDTGSEPQHF. The CDR3 DNA sequence: TGTGCCAGCAGCTTGGACACAGGGTCGGAGCCCCAGCATTTT.

The chain couples TRBV7-2 to TRBJ2-7; a possible D gene is TRBD1 (6 bases). CDR3 length equals 14 residues. Trimming removed 3 bases at V and 5 bases at J, with 14 bases between. Germline CDR1 is SGHTA and CDR2 is FQGNSA. Here the CDR3 reads CASSLGDTYDEQYF. For the CDR3, the DNA is TGTGCCAGCAGCTTGGGGGACACCTATGACGAGCAGTACTTC.

The chain uses TRBV4-3 and TRBJ2-7, with 9 positions matching TRBD2. The CDR3 spans 17 residues. V trimming: 0 bases; J trimming: 0 bases; junction bases outside the gene matches: 6. CDR1 is LGHNA and CDR2 is YSLEER in the germline V gene. The CDR3 region is CASSQERGGAYSYEQYF. The DNA of the CDR3 is TGCGCCAGCAGCCAAGAACGCGGGGGGGCCTACTCCTACGAGCAGTACTTC.

The chain recombines TRBV4-3 with TRBJ1-6; D gene uncertain. This CDR3 has 15 residues. The germline V gene has CDR1 LGHNA and CDR2 YSLEER. Deletions cut 4 bases from V and 6 bases from J, with 13 bases between. Here the CDR3 reads CASSRITFGNSPLHF. The CDR3 DNA reads as TGCGCCAGCAGCCGAATTACTTTTGGTAATTCACCCCTCCACTTT.

The rearrangement joins TRBV5-1 to TRBJ1-4; 8 positions match TRBD1. The CDR3 extends over 15 amino acids. Germline V gene lookup returns CDR1 SGHRS and CDR2 YFSETQ. Trimming removed 0 bases from V and 8 bases from J; junction bases left unmatched: 6. The CDR3 spells CASSLGGQGREKLFF. The CDR3 DNA sequence: TGCGCCAGCAGCTTGGGAGGACAGGGACGGGAAAAACTGTTTTTT.

V and J are TRBV2 and TRBJ1-2, with D maybe TRBD1 (5 bases). The CDR3 consists of 16 residues. The germline V and J ends were trimmed by 11 bases and 4 bases, with 26 bases remaining between them. CDR1 SNHLY and CDR2 FYNNEI come from the germline V gene. The CDR3 sequence: CACSPGTGRGGYGYTF. In DNA, the CDR3 is TGTGCCTGTTCCCCCGGGACGGGGAGGGGCGGCTATGGCTACACCTTC.

The gene calls are TRBV27 and TRBJ2-7; D is perhaps TRBD2 (5 bases). The V gene's germline CDR1 is MNHEY and CDR2 SMNVEV (reference sequence). V was trimmed by 5 bases and J by 7 bases, leaving 15 bases between them. The CDR3 covers 13 residues. CDR3: CASSPFSRREQYF. CDR3 bases: TGTGCCAGCAGTCCGTTCAGCCGGAGGGAGCAGTACTTC.

This chain connects TRBV5-6 to TRBJ2-7; D gene unclear. V lost 1 base and J lost 3, with 11 bases in between. Germline CDR1 and CDR2: SGHDT and YYEEEE. The CDR3 runs to 14 residues. The CDR3 here is CASSLRAFVYEQYF. In DNA, the CDR3 is TGTGCCAGCAGCTTGCGCGCTTTTGTCTACGAGCAGTACTTC.

The rearrangement uses TRBV6-1 and TRBJ2-7, with 8 bases identical to TRBD2. Germline lookup yields CDR1 MNHNS and CDR2 SASEGT. The CDR3 loop spans 15 amino acids. The J segment lost 0 bases and the V segment lost 6 bases, leaving 7 bases of the junction unmatched. The CDR3 bases are TGTGCCAGCAGGGGACGGGAGGGTAACTCCTACGAGCAGTACTTC. Its translation is CASRGREGNSYEQYF.

There are a few counts of this clone. The chain has TRBV5-1 and TRBJ1-1, with D unclear. This CDR3 is built from 14 residues. Germline V gives CDR1 SGHRS, CDR2 YFSETQ. Trimming shortened V by 0 bases and J by 5 bases, and 11 bases separated the two germline ends. The CDR3 DNA follows: TGCGCCAGCAGCTTGGGATGGGGAGGGACTGAAGCTTTCTTT. Amino acids: CASSLGWGGTEAFF.

This chain joins TRBV6-8 and TRBJ1-2; the match to TRBD1 covers 9 bases. The CDR3 loop spans 18 amino acids. The germline V gene has CDR1 MNHGY and CDR2 SAAAGT. J gave up 2 bases and V 4 bases, and 14 bases lay outside the gene matches. In DNA form, the CDR3 reads TGTGCCAGCAGTTGGGGGGTGGGGACAGGGACTTTAAACTATGGCTACACCTTC. Amino acids: CASSWGVGTGTLNYGYTF.